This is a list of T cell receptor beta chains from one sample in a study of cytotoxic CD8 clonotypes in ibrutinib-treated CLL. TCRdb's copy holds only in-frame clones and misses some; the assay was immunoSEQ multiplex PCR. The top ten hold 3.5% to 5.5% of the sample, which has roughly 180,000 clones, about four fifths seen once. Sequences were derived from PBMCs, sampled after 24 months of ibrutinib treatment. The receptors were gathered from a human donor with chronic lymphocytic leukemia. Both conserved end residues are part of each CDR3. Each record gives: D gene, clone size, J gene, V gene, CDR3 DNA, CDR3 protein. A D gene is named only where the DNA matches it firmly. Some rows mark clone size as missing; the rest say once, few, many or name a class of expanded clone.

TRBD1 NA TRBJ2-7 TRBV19 TGTGCCAGTAGTATTTGGCCAGGGGGCCTGTACGAGCAGTACTTC CASSIWPGGLYEQYF
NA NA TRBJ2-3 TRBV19 TGTGCCAGTAGTATGAAGACGGGTACGCAGTATTTT CASSMKTGTQYF
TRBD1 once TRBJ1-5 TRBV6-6 TGTGCCAGCATCCACCAGGGGGATCAGCCCCAGCATTTT CASIHQGDQPQHF
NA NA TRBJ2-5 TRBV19 TGTGCCAGTAGTATAGATCGACGCGAAGAGACCCAGTACTTC CASSIDRREETQYF
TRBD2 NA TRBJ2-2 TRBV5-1 TGCGCCAGCAGCTTGTATAGCGGGAGGATGAACACCGGGGAGCTGTTTTTT CASSLYSGRMNTGELFF
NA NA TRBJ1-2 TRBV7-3 TGTGCCAGCAGCTTTTCCCAATACTATGGCTACACCTTC CASSFSQYYGYTF
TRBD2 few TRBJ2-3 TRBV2 TGTGCCAGCAGTGGAGGTTTGGCGGGGGGTCTCCCGCTAGATACGCAGTATTTT CASSGGLAGGLPLDTQYF
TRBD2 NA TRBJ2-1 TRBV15 TGTGCCACCAGCCCCGTTGGCGGGAGGACCCTCCATGAGCAGTTCTTC CATSPVGGRTLHEQFF
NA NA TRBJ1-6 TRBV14 TGTGCCAGCAGCGAATTCGTTAATTCACCCCTCCACTTT CASSEFVNSPLHF
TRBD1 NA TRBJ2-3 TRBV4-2 TGTGCCAGCAGCCAAGTTAGTGGACAGGGATTAGATACGCAGTATTTT CASSQVSGQGLDTQYF
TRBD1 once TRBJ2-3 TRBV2 TGTGCCAGCAGTGGGACAGGGAGGTACAATACGCAGTATTTT CASSGTGRYNTQYF
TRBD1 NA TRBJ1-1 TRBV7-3 TGTGCCAGCAGCGTGGACAGGGGATGGGCTGAAGCTTTCTTT CASSVDRGWAEAFF
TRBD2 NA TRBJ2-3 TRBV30 TGTGCCTGGAGTGTTGCCCGGACTAGCGGGAGGGCTGATACGCAGTATTTT CAWSVARTSGRADTQYF
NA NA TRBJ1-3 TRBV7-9 TGTGCCAGCAGTTGGACCCCCACAACTGGAAACACCATATATTTT CASSWTPTTGNTIYF
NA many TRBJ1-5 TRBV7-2 TGTGCCAGCAGCTTGGACACATACAATCAGCCCCAGCATTTT CASSLDTYNQPQHF
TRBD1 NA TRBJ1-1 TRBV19 TGTGCCAGTAGTATAGGGGGACAGGGTCGACCTGAAGCTTTCTTT CASSIGGQGRPEAFF